A selection of T cell receptor beta chains follows, all from one sample in a study of T-cell memory formation after mild COVID-19. In TCRdb, the 5' RACE reads were re-called with MiXCR into one record per CDR3 protein. The sample records just under 550,000 distinct CDR3 sequences, around 21% being singletons. Sequencing was carried out using PBMCs or a T cell subset sorted from them (not recorded which). Receptor source: an adult woman who had mild COVID-19 (a few samples of this study predate the infection). Cell type and time point are not known. Each CDR3 is given with its conserved first and last residue. The D gene is left open where the match is weak. Expanded clones are given a class, and other clones once, few, many or no size at all.

clone_size d_call j_call v_call cdr3_aa cdr3_nt
- TRBD2 TRBJ2-1 TRBV5-1 CASSPPGLTSYNEQFF TGCGCCAGCAGCCCCCCGGGACTAACCTCCTACAATGAGCAGTTCTTC
- - TRBJ1-2 TRBV6-6 CASSLHLMGGRPYGYTF TGTGCCAGCAGCCTACACCTTATGGGGGGGAGACCCTATGGCTACACCTTC
- - TRBJ1-2 TRBV30 CAWIRRRAPLGYTF TGTGCCTGGATCAGGAGGAGGGCGCCTCTAGGCTACACCTTC
few - TRBJ2-7 TRBV7-2 CASSPQGGDEQYF TGTGCCAGCAGCCCGCAGGGGGGAGACGAGCAGTACTTC
few - TRBJ2-1 TRBV7-2 CASSFDKSGDEQFF TGTGCCAGCAGCTTCGATAAGTCGGGAGATGAGCAGTTCTTC
once TRBD1 TRBJ1-3 TRBV18 CASSPNRGQFSGNTIYF TGTGCCAGCTCACCAAACAGGGGGCAATTCTCTGGAAACACCATATATTTT
- - TRBJ1-1 TRBV11-2 CASSLDRRLGTEAFF TGTGCCAGCAGCTTAGATAGGCGCCTCGGAACTGAAGCTTTCTTT
- TRBD1 TRBJ2-7 TRBV20-1 CSPRDRYYEQYF TGCAGTCCACGGGACAGATACTACGAGCAGTACTTC
few TRBD2 TRBJ2-5 TRBV3-1 CASSQGSIAGETQYF TGTGCCAGCAGCCAAGGAAGCATAGCGGGCGAGACCCAGTACTTC
few - TRBJ2-3 TRBV5-1 CASSRGHCSTDTQYF TGCGCCAGCAGCAGAGGACATTGTAGCACAGATACGCAGTATTTT
- TRBD2 TRBJ2-1 TRBV4-2 CASRSAGGTSGRSLQNEQFF TGTGCCAGCAGGTCAGCAGGGGGGACTAGCGGGAGGTCACTTCAGAATGAGCAGTTCTTC
few TRBD2 TRBJ2-5 TRBV24-1 CATSGWGGRETQYF TGTGCCACCAGTGGGTGGGGGGGGAGAGAGACCCAGTACTTC
few - TRBJ1-6 TRBV20-1 CSARPGPRTSSPLHF TGCAGTGCTAGACCGGGACCCCGGACTAGTTCACCCCTCCACTTT
- TRBD1 TRBJ2-7 TRBV7-3 CASSRTGGKDEQYF TGTGCCAGCAGCCGGACAGGGGGCAAGGACGAGCAGTACTTC
few - TRBJ1-4 TRBV10-3 CAISESGTTNEKLFF TGTGCCATCAGTGAGTCGGGTACAACTAATGAAAAACTGTTTTTT
- - TRBJ2-2 TRBV5-6 CASRMWGTGELFF TGTGCCAGCAGGATGTGGGGTACCGGGGAGCTGTTTTTT
- TRBD1 TRBJ1-6 TRBV19 CASSTGTGGSPLHF TGTGCCAGTAGTACCGGGACAGGGGGTTCACCCCTCCACTTT
- TRBD2 TRBJ2-1 TRBV12-3/TRBV12-4 CASSRGGDNEQFF TGTGCCAGCAGCCGGGGAGGGGACAATGAGCAGTTCTTC
- - TRBJ2-7 TRBV19 CASSNSVYEQYF TGTGCCAGTAGTAATTCGGTGTACGAGCAGTACTTC
many - TRBJ2-1 TRBV5-1 CASTQRVGGNEQFF TGCGCCAGCACCCAAAGGGTAGGGGGGAATGAGCAGTTCTTC
- TRBD2 TRBJ2-7 TRBV12-3/TRBV12-4 CASSSGLAEYEQYF TGTGCCAGCAGTTCGGGACTAGCTGAGTACGAGCAGTACTTC
few - TRBJ1-2 TRBV5-1 CASSLALGEDGYTF TGCGCCAGCAGCTTGGCCTTGGGGGAGGATGGCTACACCTTC
few TRBD1 TRBJ1-2 TRBV6-5 CASSFEPGQGLGYTF TGTGCCAGCAGTTTCGAACCGGGACAGGGGTTGGGCTACACCTTC
few - TRBJ1-2 TRBV29-1 CSVYGAVEGYTF TGCAGCGTTTACGGGGCGGTGGAGGGCTACACCTTC
- TRBD2 TRBJ2-1 TRBV4-2 CASSPTTGTSVFF TGTGCCAGCAGTCCTACCACCGGGACTAGTGTGTTCTTC
few - TRBJ2-1 TRBV7-3 CASSPTDSYNEQFF TGTGCCAGCAGCCCAACGGACAGTTACAATGAGCAGTTCTTC
few - TRBJ2-5 TRBV18 CASYFRPEGRGETQYF TGTGCCAGCTATTTCCGACCGGAGGGTCGAGGGGAGACCCAGTACTTC
- TRBD1 TRBJ1-1 TRBV20-1 CSAAKGTGGTEAFF TGCAGTGCTGCTAAAGGGACAGGGGGCACTGAAGCTTTCTTT
- - TRBJ1-4 TRBV29-1 CSVERHNLDEKLFF TGCAGCGTTGAAAGACACAACCTTGATGAAAAACTGTTTTTT
many - TRBJ2-1 TRBV24-1 CATSGASLPHQTF TGTGCCACCAGTGGGGCTAGTTTGCCCCATCAAACCTTC
few - TRBJ2-1 TRBV5-1 CASRRESGEQFF TGCGCCAGCAGAAGGGAGTCCGGTGAGCAGTTCTTC
few - TRBJ1-1 TRBV7-8 CASTPLAGRMNTEAFF TGTGCCAGCACGCCCCTTGCAGGGCGGATGAACACTGAAGCTTTCTTT
few TRBD1 TRBJ1-5 TRBV20-1 CSASSTDRRSNQPQHF TGCAGTGCTAGCTCCACGGACAGGAGGAGCAATCAGCCCCAGCATTTT